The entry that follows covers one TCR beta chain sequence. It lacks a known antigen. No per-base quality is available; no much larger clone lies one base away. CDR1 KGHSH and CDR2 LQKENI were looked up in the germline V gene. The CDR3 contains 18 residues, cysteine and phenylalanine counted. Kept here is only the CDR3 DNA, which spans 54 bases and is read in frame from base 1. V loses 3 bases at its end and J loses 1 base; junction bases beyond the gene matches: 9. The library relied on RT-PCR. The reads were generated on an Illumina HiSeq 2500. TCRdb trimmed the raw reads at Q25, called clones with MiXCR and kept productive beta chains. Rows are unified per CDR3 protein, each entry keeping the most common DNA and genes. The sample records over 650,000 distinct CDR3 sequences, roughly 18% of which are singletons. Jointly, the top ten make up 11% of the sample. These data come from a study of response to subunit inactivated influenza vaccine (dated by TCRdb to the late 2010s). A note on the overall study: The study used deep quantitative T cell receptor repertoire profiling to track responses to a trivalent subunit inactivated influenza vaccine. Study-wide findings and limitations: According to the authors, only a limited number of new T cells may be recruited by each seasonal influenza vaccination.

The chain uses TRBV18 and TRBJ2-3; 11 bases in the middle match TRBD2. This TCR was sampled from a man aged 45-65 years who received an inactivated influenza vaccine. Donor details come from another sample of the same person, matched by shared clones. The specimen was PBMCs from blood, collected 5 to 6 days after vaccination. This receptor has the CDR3 CASSPIAGGPTRTDTQYF. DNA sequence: TGTGCCAGCTCACCGATAGCGGGAGGGCCCACACGCACAGATACGCAGTATTTT.